Listed below are T cell receptor beta chains from one sample, sequenced in a study of T cells after yellow fever vaccination. TCRdb reanalysed the 5' RACE reads using MiXCR and keeps one entry per CDR3 protein. The sample carries some 73,000 distinct CDR3 sequences, approximately 7.5% recorded once. Sequencing used CD8+ T cells sorted from PBMCs, obtained on the day of the yellow fever booster vaccination. The receptors were sampled from a man aged 30-40 years who received the YFV17D yellow fever vaccine. Both conserved end residues are trimmed from each CDR3. The order of the fields is clone size, V gene, CDR3 protein. Rows may omit the clone size; those that give it use once, few, many or a size class.

many TRBV15 ATSRDLGGNEQY
many TRBV6-2/TRBV6-3 ASVAFGTGAKNIQY
many TRBV9 ASSVGGTTDTQY
few TRBV7-9 ASLVLFGANVLT
. TRBV7-9 ASSDLPSQSSYEQY
few TRBV6-1 ASSRQGGRDGYT
many TRBV12-3/TRBV12-4 ASSSNSEAYEQY
. TRBV28 ASSPIIRAGQPQH
. TRBV29-1 SARTSGGSYEQY
many TRBV10-3 ASLSGTGHTQY
few TRBV7-9 ASSVYRGTEETQY
few TRBV7-9 ASGGFLTYEQY
. TRBV24-1 ATGDFNEQF
few TRBV19 ASSIGHTEAF
few TRBV7-6 ASSLEPTQPGTGSSYEQY
few TRBV5-5 ASSLGGVTPPYEQY
. TRBV7-2 ASSHRQGAF
. TRBV20-1 SARRGYEQY
many TRBV27 ASSFRPDYEQY
. TRBV5-5 ASSYDRIYEQY
many TRBV5-1 ASSVGSEQF
. TRBV10-3 AISPTGSSYNEQF
. TRBV5-1 ASSPPRVGSMNTQY
. TRBV30 AWSAQESSYEQY
. TRBV2 ASVPGLGGQETQY
few TRBV10-3 AISESAGVWNEQF
many TRBV6-5 ASSYTSGSSDTQY
. TRBV6-4 ASSAPRHYEQY
few TRBV7-6 ASSFGQRNEQY
few TRBV19 ASKTDYNEQF
. TRBV4-3 ASSHSSAELRGTDTQY
. TRBV5-5 ASSRLSSYNEQF
few TRBV29-1 SVVDRDRRGSWN
. TRBV10-3 AISEGGPQPQH
. TRBV7-9 ASSTSISEPGTEAF
many TRBV4-2 ASSQGGSPPTDTQY
many TRBV29-1 SVGGQPTYEQY
. TRBV5-6 ASSLAEQGFYEQY
many TRBV20-1 SARGGGEVNEQF
. TRBV28 ARSRGRPYNEQF
few TRBV7-2 ASSSTGYTYEQY
. TRBV6-1 ASSRGRSSGNTIY
. TRBV6-5 ASSYPGQGARDEQF
few TRBV11-2 ASGESGGELF
large TRBV7-9 ASSGEPYEQY
few TRBV10-3 ATYRTSGNGYTGELF
. TRBV11-2 ASSLVAKLHEQY
. TRBV7-2 ASSLGPPGPLIYEQY
. TRBV5-1 ASYRSSYNEQF
few TRBV5-4 ASSSPGIGAF
few TRBV11-2 ASTNNRDRFRVFMNTEAF
many TRBV4-3 ASSHVGQGMNEQY
few TRBV27 ASQGRNEKLF
many TRBV7-9 ASSHGTAKETQY
many TRBV29-1 SVGGGTGARWNEQF
few TRBV19 ASSIVRAIYNEQF
few TRBV6-1 ASGRAGSTDTQY
. TRBV5-4 ASSLWGTSGSNEQF
few TRBV6-5 ASSYAGEYEQY